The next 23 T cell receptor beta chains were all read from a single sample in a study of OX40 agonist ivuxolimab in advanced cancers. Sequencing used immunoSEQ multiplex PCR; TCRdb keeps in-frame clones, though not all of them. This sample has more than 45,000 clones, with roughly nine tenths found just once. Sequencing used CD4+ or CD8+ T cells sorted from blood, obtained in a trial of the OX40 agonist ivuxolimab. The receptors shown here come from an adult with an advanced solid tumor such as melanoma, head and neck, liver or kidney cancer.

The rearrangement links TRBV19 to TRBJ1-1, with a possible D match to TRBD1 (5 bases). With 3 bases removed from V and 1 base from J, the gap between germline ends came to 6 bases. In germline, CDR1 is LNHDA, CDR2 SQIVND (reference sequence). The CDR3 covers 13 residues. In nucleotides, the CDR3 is TGTGCCAGTAGTATCGGGACGAACACTGAAGCTTTCTTT. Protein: CASSIGTNTEAFF.

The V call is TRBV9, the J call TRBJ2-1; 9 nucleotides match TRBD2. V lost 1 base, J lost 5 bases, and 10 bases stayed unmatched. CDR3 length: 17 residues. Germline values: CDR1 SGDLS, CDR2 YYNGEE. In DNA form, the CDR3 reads TGTGCCAGCAGCGTAAAGCGGACTAGCGCCCATCACAATGAGCAGTTCTTC. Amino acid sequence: CASSVKRTSAHHNEQFF.

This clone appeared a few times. CDR3 bases: TGTGCCAGCCTTCCTAGCGAAGGAGGGACCGGGGAGCTGTTTTTT. As protein: CASLPSEGGTGELFF. V usage is TRBV7-9 and J usage is TRBJ2-2; D might be TRBD2 (6 bases). Trimming removed 8 bases at V and 5 bases at J, with 18 bases between. The length of the CDR3 is 15 residues. CDR1 SEHNR and CDR2 FQNEAQ come from the germline V gene (reference sequence).

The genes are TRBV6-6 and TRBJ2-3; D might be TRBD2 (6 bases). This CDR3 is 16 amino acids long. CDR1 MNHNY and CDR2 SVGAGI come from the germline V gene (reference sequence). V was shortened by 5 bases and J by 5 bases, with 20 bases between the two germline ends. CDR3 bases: TGTGCCAGCAGTCGGGGGACCACGCATGTGGAAGATACGCAGTATTTT. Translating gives CASSRGTTHVEDTQYF.

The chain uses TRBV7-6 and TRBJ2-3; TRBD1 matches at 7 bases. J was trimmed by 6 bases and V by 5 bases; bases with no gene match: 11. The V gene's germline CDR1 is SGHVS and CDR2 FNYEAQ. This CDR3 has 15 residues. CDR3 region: CASSPTGMGSDTQYF. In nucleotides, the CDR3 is TGTGCCAGCAGCCCGACAGGGATGGGATCGGATACGCAGTATTTT.

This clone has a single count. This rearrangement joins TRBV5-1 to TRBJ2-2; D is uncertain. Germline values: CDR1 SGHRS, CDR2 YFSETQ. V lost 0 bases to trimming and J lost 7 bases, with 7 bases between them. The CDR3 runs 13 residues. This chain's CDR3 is CASSLGAVGELFF. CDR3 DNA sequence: TGCGCCAGCAGCTTGGGGGCAGTCGGGGAGCTGTTTTTT.

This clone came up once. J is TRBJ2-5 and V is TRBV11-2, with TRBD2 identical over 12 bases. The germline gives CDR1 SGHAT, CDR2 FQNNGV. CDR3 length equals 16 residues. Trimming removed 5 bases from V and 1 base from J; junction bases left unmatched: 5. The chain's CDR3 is CASSKRTSGVQETQYF. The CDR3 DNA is TGTGCCAGCAGCAAACGGACTAGCGGGGTCCAAGAGACCCAGTACTTC.

The CDR3 loop reads CASSLGTAREQFF. CDR3 nucleotides: TGTGCCAGCAGCCTTGGGACCGCACGGGAGCAGTTCTTC. This sequence joins TRBV28 and TRBJ2-1; D may correspond to TRBD1 or TRBD2 (5 bases each). Trimming removed 6 bases at V and 10 bases at J, with 16 bases between. This CDR3 is built from 13 residues. Germline V gene lookup returns CDR1 MDHEN and CDR2 SYDVKM.

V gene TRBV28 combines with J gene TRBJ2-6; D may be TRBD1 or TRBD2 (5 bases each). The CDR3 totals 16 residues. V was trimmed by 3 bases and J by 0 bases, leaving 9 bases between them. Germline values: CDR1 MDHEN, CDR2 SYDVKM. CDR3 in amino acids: CASSFWGSSGANVLTF. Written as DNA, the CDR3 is TGTGCCAGCAGTTTTTGGGGGAGCTCTGGGGCCAACGTCCTGACTTTC.

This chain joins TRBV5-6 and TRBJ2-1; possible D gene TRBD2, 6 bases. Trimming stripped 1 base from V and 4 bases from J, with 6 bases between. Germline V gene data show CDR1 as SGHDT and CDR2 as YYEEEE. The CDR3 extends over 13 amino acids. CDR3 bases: TGTGCCAGCAGCTTGAGCGGGTACAATGAGCAGTTCTTC. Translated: CASSLSGYNEQFF.

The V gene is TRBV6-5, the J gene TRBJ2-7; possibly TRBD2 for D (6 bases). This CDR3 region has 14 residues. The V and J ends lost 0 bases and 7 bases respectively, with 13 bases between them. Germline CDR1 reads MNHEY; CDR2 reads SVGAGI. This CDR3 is CASSYSGGAGEQYF. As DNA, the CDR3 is TGTGCCAGCAGTTACTCAGGTGGGGCGGGGGAGCAGTACTTC.

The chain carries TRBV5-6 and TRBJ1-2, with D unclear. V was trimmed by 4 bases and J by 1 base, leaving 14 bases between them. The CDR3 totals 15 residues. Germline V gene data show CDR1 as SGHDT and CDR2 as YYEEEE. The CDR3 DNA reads TGTGCCAGCAGCGCTCCGGCGCTCAATAACTATGGCTACACCTTC. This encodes CASSAPALNNYGYTF.

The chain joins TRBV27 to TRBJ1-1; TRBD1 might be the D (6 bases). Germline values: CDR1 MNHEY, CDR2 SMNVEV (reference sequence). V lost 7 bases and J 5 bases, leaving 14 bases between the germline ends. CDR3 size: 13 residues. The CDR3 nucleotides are TGTGCCAGCAAATGGCAGGGGAGTACTGAAGCTTTCTTT. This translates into CASKWQGSTEAFF.

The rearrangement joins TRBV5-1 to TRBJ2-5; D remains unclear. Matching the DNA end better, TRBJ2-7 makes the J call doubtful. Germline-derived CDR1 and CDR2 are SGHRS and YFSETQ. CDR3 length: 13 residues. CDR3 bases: TGCGCCAGCAGCCAAACAACATACTACGAGCAGTACTTC. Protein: CASSQTTYYEQYF.

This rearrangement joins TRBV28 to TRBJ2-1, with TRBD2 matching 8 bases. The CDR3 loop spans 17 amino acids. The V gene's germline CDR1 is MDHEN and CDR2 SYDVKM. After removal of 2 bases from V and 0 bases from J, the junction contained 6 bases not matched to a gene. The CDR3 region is CASSLRGLALSYNEQFF. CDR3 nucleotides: TGTGCCAGCAGTTTACGTGGACTAGCCCTCTCCTACAATGAGCAGTTCTTC. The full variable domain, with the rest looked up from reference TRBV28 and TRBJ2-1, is DVKVTQSSRYLVKRTGEKVFLECVQDMDHENMFWYRQDPGLGLRLIYFSYDVKMKEKGDIPEGYSVSREKKERFSLILESASTNQTSMYLCASSLRGLALSYNEQFFGPGTRLTVL.

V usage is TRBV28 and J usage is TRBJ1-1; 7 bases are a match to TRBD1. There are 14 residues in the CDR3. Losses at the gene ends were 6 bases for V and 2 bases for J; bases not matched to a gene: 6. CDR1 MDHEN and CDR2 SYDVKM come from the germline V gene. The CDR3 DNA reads TGTGCCAGCAGCTCGACAGGGACCAACACTGAAGCTTTCTTT. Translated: CASSSTGTNTEAFF.

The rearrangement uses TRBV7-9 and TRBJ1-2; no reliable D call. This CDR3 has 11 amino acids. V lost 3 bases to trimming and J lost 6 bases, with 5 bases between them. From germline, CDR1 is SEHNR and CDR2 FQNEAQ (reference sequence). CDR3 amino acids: CASSFSDGYTF. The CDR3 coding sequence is TGTGCCAGCAGCTTCTCGGATGGCTACACCTTC.

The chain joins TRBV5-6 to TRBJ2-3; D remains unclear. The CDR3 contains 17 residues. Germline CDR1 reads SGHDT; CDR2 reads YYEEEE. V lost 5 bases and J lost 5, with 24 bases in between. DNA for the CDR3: TGTGCCAGCAGGCTGCTCCGGTCTCAGGAAGAAGAAGATACGCAGTATTTT. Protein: CASRLLRSQEEEDTQYF.

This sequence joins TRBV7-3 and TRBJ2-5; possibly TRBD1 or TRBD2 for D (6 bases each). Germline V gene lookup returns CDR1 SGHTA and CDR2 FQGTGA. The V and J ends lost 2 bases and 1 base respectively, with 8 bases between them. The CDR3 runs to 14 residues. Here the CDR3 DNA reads TGTGCCAGCAGCTTAGGAGGGGGCCAAGAGACCCAGTACTTC. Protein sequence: CASSLGGGQETQYF. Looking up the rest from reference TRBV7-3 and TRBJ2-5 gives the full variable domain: GAGVSQTPSNKVTEKGKYVELRCDPISGHTALYWYRQSLGQGPEFLIYFQGTGAADDSGLPNDRFFAVRPEGSVSTLKIQRTERGDSAVYLCASSLGGGQETQYFGPGTRLLVL.

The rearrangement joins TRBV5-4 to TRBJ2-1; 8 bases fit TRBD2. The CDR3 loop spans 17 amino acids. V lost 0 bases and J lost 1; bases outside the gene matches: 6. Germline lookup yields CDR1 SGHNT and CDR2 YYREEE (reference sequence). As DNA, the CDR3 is TGTGCCAGCAGCTTGGAGGGTAGCGGGGAGTCCTACAATGAGCAGTTCTTC. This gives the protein CASSLEGSGESYNEQFF.

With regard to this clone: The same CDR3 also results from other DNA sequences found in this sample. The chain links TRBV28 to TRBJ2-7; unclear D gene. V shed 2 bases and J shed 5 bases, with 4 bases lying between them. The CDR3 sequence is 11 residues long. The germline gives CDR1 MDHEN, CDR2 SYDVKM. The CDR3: CASSLGDEQYF. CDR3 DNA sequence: TGTGCCAGCAGTTTAGGGGACGAGCAGTACTTC.

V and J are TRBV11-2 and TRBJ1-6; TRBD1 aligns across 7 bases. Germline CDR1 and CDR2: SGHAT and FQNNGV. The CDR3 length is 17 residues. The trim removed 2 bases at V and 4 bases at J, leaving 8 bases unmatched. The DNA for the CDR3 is TGTGCCAGCAGCTTATCCAGGGGGGGTCAATATAATTCACCCCTCCACTTT. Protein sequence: CASSLSRGGQYNSPLHF.

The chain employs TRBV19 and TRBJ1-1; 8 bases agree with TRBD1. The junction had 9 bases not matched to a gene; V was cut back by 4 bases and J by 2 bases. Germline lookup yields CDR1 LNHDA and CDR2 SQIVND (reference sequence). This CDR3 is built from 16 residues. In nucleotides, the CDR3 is TGTGCCAGTAGTACATGGGACAGGTGGAGAAACACTGAAGCTTTCTTT. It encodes CASSTWDRWRNTEAFF.